The subject of this entry is one TCR beta chain. The CDR3 length is 19 residues. J lost 4 bases, V lost 1 base, and 14 bases had no gene match. Germline CDR1 and CDR2: SGHDN and FVKESK. This sample stems from a study of blood T cell repertoires in COVID-19. Study information: COVID-19 samples collected from the United States, Italy and Spain covered acute and convalescent phases. PBMCs, B-cell-depleted T cells, or T cells were the source of the cDNA or gDNA that made up the material.

As handled by the study authors: Amplified reference gene primers provided the basis for estimating nucleated cell counts. This table comes from immunoSEQ multiplex PCR, and its TCRdb copy is limited to in-frame clones, with some not included. The D gene and trimming were derived from the DNA, and the V and J assignments and clone size from that table. There are roughly 68,000 clones in the sample; about 91% occur only once, and around 6% lies in the top ten. Sequencing used peripheral blood. V and J are TRBV14 and TRBJ2-1, with 9 bases that match TRBD1. This TCR was sampled from a woman in her sixties or seventies with acute or convalescent COVID-19. The CDR3 region has the DNA TGTGCCAGCAGCCAAGCCCTCGGGACAGGGAGAGGGGGTTACAATGAGCAGTTCTTC. As protein: CASSQALGTGRGGYNEQFF.